This record looks at one T cell receptor (beta chain) sequence and its context. Its antigen is not yet known. No base quality information exists; no much larger clone differs at one position. This sample is drawn from a study of vaccination and CD4 T cells after COVID-19 (dated by TCRdb to between 2020 and 2023). About the full investigation: Convalescent patients had a positive SARS-CoV-2 result on nasal swab PCR, and of these patients, several had mild disease and one had severe disease. Participants received two doses of either the Pfizer-BioNTech BNT162b2 vaccine (n=8) or the Moderna mRNA-1273 vaccine (n=2). Post-vaccine blood samples were taken a median of roughly 75 days after the second vaccine dose, with a range of 14 to 241 days. Post-COVID blood samples were collected from convalescent patients a median of approximately 100 days after diagnosis, with a range of roughly 30 to 170 days. In about 11 COVID-19 convalescent patients and a handful of infection-naive healthy vaccine recipients, the spike-specific CD4+ TCR repertoire before mRNA vaccination was compared with the repertoire after mRNA vaccination. The cultures were stimulated with overlapping spike peptide pools from SARS-CoV-2 and from the common cold coronaviruses HCoV-NL63, HCoV-OC43 and HCoV-229E. The convalescent cohort included six males and four females, with two Hispanic individuals, seven Caucasians, two Asians and one multiracial person. As controls, cultures received a CEFX viral epitope pool (the positive control), an HIV-1 Nef peptide pool (the negative control), or no peptide at all.

The treatment or condition label on this specimen signifies: approximately nine-day PBMC culture with coronavirus spike peptide pools or control peptides (ViraFEST assay). The ViraFEST assay was used in the study, in which antigen-specific T cells were expanded with peptide pools and expanded clonotypes were subsequently identified by TCR sequencing. The positive SARS-CoV-2 PCR tests of the convalescent patients were dated from March to December 2020, before the Alpha, Beta and Delta variants emerged in the United States. Under 2.5 million PBMCs per well were cultured in IMDM with roughly 4.8% human AB serum and approximately 10 IU/ml IL-2, plus 10 ug/ml peptide pools. Half of the culture medium was replaced with fresh IL-2-containing medium on days 3 and 7. Once the cells had been in culture for around 10 days, the EasySep CD4+ T cell isolation kit was used to isolate CD4+ T cells by negative selection. Ficoll-Paque Plus gradient centrifugation was used to isolate PBMCs from whole blood, and the isolated PBMCs were then either used fresh or cryopreserved at -140C. Triplicate wells were generally used for each culture condition.

Receptors were amplified or captured by PCR. At the Johns Hopkins FTIC core, DNA from the cultured CD4+ T cells underwent TCR sequencing with the Oncomine TCR Beta short-read assay. Genomic DNA was extracted from the cultured CD4+ T cells with the QIAamp micro DNA kit. Oncomine TCR Beta libraries from cultured CD4+ T cells were pooled with unique dual indexes and sequenced on an Illumina iSeq 100. Regarding the original processing steps: Non-productive sequences were removed, and CDR3s that did not start with C, did not end with F or W, or were shorter than 7 amino acids were discarded. Antigen-specific clonotypes were identified with the MANAFEST web application by comparing peptide-stimulated wells with reference and other culture wells. Positive clones required FDR below 0.05, an odds ratio above 5, and productive frequency above 0.1% in at least two of three replicate wells. A clonotype was classed as cross-reactive if the clonotype showed significant expansion both in SARS-CoV-2 spike wells and in at least one common cold coronavirus spike condition. Similarity between CDR3 sequences was evaluated in R version 3.6.1 using Levenshtein distances (stringdist) and unrooted phylogenetic trees (ape). The public reads were quality trimmed at Q25 with fastp and then assembled into clones with MiXCR by TCRdb, keeping productive beta chains. For every CDR3 protein sequence, its rows merge into one entry that carries the most common genes and DNA. The V and J calls come from TCRdb's annotation, not from the publication. The sample has more than 10,000 distinct CDR3 sequences on record, roughly 73% of them singletons. The ten largest clones capture under 8.5% of the sample.

The germline V gene (reference sequence) gives CDR1 as DFQATT and CDR2 as SNEGSKA. V and J lose 3 bases and 7 bases, and a span of 9 bases separates them. The CDR3 spans 11 residues, from the cysteine through the phenylalanine. Just CDR3 DNA is preserved here, 33 bases in frame from base 1. What the study reported, not specific to this receptor: Of the vaccine-specific clones in convalescent patients, 304 of 307, or nearly all, reacted only to SARS-CoV-2 spike and did not cross-react with common cold coronaviruses. Among convalescent patients, a median about 86% of the SARS-CoV-2-reactive clones seen after vaccination appeared only after vaccination, which suggests priming specific to the vaccine. The median count of SARS-CoV-2-reactive clonotypes went up from 20 to 25 after infection to approximately 40 after vaccination, although the change was not significant. Relatively few convalescent patients were included in the study, and early timepoints after natural infection were not analyzed.

Sequencing input: CD4+ T cells from blood, cultured in vitro. The sequence was collected from a human donor who had recovered from COVID-19. The chain couples TRBV20-1 to TRBJ1-2, with the D gene not confidently named. The sequence in DNA is TGCAGTGCTAGCAGTAACCTTGGCTACACCTTC. Translation gives CSASSNLGYTF.